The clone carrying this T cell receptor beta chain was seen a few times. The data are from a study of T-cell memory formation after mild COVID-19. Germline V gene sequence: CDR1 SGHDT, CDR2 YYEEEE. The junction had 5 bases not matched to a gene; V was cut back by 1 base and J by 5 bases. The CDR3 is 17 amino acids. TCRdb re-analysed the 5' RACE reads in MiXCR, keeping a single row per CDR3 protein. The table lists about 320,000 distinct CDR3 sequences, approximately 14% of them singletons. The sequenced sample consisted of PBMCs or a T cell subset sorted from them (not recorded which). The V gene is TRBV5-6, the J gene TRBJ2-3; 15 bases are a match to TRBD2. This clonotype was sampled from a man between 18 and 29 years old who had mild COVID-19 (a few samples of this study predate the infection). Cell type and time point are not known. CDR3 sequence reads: CASSLPGTSGGLDTQYF. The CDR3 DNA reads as TGTGCCAGCAGCTTGCCCGGGACTAGCGGGGGGTTAGATACGCAGTATTTT.